The T cell receptor beta chain under discussion was sequenced for a study of blood T cell repertoires in COVID-19. The overall study: Researchers got acute and convalescent COVID-19 samples from the United States, Italy and Spain. Sources were T cells, B-cell-depleted T cells, or PBMCs; the material itself was cDNA or gDNA.

Authors' data handling: By means of reference gene primer amplification, nucleated cell counts were estimated. The assay was immunoSEQ multiplex PCR, and TCRdb's table has in-frame clones only and misses some. V and J calls and clone size follow that table, whereas D and trimming were derived from the DNA. The data hold just under 150,000 clones, with around 87% observed a single time. Losses at the gene ends were 0 bases for V and 9 bases for J; bases not matched to a gene: 2. In germline, CDR1 is LGHDT, CDR2 YNNKEL (reference sequence). The CDR3 runs to 13 residues. The rearrangement joins TRBV3-1 (or the pseudogene TRBV3-2) to TRBJ1-1; 9 bases match TRBD1. The source is a man in his fifties or sixties who had recovered from COVID-19. Source material: peripheral blood. The CDR3 sequence: CASSQEGTGKAFF. The CDR3 nucleotides read TGTGCCAGCAGCCAAGAAGGGACAGGGAAAGCTTTCTTT.